This T cell receptor beta chain was retrieved from a study of shared clonotypes between healthy human individuals (dated by TCRdb to 2018 to 2020). With regard to the full study: The cohort comprised two women and a few men aged 18 to 49 years. Leukapheresis yielded between about 0.94 and 8.9 billion PBMCs per donor. Different laboratories and diverse techniques were used to prepare libraries and sequence TCR repertoires, to increase sequencing depth and limit assay-specific biases. Blood TCR repertoires of roughly 5 healthy adults were deeply sequenced to estimate repertoire size and the extent of clonotype sharing between individuals. For each donor, CD4 naive and CD4 memory were each run on three plates, CD8 naive on two plates, and CD8 memory on one plate. The paper as a whole reports these results and caveats: The genetic and exposure-history diversity represented was limited by the small number of donors. Across several donors, approximately 5% of naive CD4, roughly 3.5% of naive CD8, 2.3% of memory CD4, and roughly 0.4% of memory CD8 clonotypes were shared. Sampling was restricted to blood, and TCR repertoires in tissues likely differ from the TCR repertoires found in blood. Based on pairwise subsampling, the degree of clonotype sharing among donors was expected to be affected by sequencing depth. Naive subsets generally had larger estimated clonotype richness than memory subsets did. Clonotypes shared by all four sorted-subset donors showed higher generation probabilities than non-shared clonotypes. Even with the large sequencing depth, rarefaction of the sorted-subset datasets indicated that sequencing was incomplete.

For this clone: Its antigen is unknown. There are no base qualities to consult, and no much larger clone falls within one base.

The donors were healthy, HIV-negative adults who had no recently reported acute infections or vaccinations. Only Caucasian adults living in Nashville, Tennessee, USA were represented among the donors. CD8 memory samples consisted of magnetically selected CD45RO+ cells combined with CCR7-negative CD45RA+ effector memory (TemRA) cells. Blood was obtained by leukapheresis, after which PBMCs were separated by Ficoll-Histopaque density gradient centrifugation and cryopreserved in liquid nitrogen vapor phase. Analytical flow cytometry was used to check the purity and quantity of each magnetically sorted T cell population. Genomic DNA was isolated from every sorted fraction and measured by UV absorbance on a Nanodrop 2000c. Using the deep immunoSEQ assay, multiplex PCR amplified TCR CDR3 regions from genomic DNA. Extracted genomic DNA from each cell subset was distributed evenly across all wells of several immunoSEQ 96-well plates, and each plate was treated as a replicate. For sorted subsets, roughly 200 ng of genomic DNA, equivalent to 30,000 or so T cell genomes, went into each replicate PCR. Purified libraries were quantified with a Qubit 3.0 fluorometer, sized on a Bioanalyzer 2100, and re-quantified with the KAPA Library Quantification kit. Every immunoSEQ 96-well plate was sequenced on a dedicated single-read 150-cycle Illumina NextSeq 550 flow cell. Per the source publication's procedure: Because only junctional sequences without quality scores were contained in the immunoSEQ output, filtering matching that applied to full-length reads could not be performed. To assign V/J genes and CDR3, sequences were annotated using PyIR, a Python wrapper for IgBLAST v1.9, with IMGT germline references. Reads were filtered out if the reads had weak V/J assignments (E-value above 1e-6), no CDR3, stop codons, out-of-frame junctions, or ambiguous translated residues. V3J clonotypes were defined as sequences sharing an identical inferred V gene, J gene, and CDR3 amino acid sequence. The percentage overlap between two repertoires was calculated by dividing the number of shared unique clonotypes by the size of the smaller repertoire. RTK rarefaction, the Chao1 estimator, and Recon v2.1 estimates of unobserved clonotypes were used to assess repertoire richness. OLGA was used to compute generation probabilities for all TCRbeta clonotypes that the gDNA method yielded from a handful of donors. TCRdb's version of the immuneACCESS table is confined to in-frame rearrangements and falls short of the full clone set. An unresolved V gene accounts for under half of the shortfall where checked; the remainder is of unknown origin. V, J and clone size derive from that table, while D and trimming were established from the DNA sequence. For this sample there are about 690,000 clones; 90% appear just once. Jointly, the top ten make up around a third of the sample.

This sequence originates from a young man in good health. Some clones in this sample may be carry-over from other donors' samples. The sequenced material came from memory CD8+ T cells from PBMCs. The sample's cell subset or site label is to be understood as: CD45RO+ cells pooled with CCR7-negative TemRA cells.

The base sequence is TGTGCCAAGGGTAGCCCCTCTAACTATGGCTACACCTTC. It specifies CAKGSPSNYGYTF. The V gene is TRBV30 and the J gene is TRBJ1-2; the D gene assignment is ambiguous. In the germline V gene (reference sequence), CDR1 corresponds to GTSNPN and CDR2 to SVGIG. CDR3 length: 13 amino acids, cysteine to phenylalanine. CDR3 DNA is the only sequence kept; it has 39 bases, read in frame from the first base. V is reduced by 8 bases and J by 0 bases, leaving a spacing of 13 bases between them.